This T cell receptor beta chain stems from a study of metastatic and nonmetastatic thyroid tumors. Study context: Repertoire data that came from the blood and tumor or nodule tissue of malignant and benign thyroid patients were compared. Study conclusions and caveats: According to reports, the diversity of TCR beta was significantly higher in malignant thyroid tumors than in benign nodules, and this held in both blood and tumor samples.

Source study methods: A classifier for distant metastasis in papillary thyroid cancer was constructed using CDR3 differences observed across clinicopathological groups. TCRdb re-clonotyped the PCR reads via MiXCR. TCRdb assigned the V and J calls; the authors' analysis was not used. The sample includes tens of thousands of clones, 20% to 25% of them seen just once. Every patient was untreated before thyroid surgery. CDR1 and CDR2 from the germline V gene are SNHLY and FYNNEI. The CDR3 loop spans 18 amino acids. Unmatched junction bases numbered 11, after V lost 2 bases and J lost 2 bases. This clone appeared many times. Its target is not known.

Sequences were obtained from blood. This chain links TRBV2 with TRBJ2-3; 9 bases agree with TRBD2. The receptor was derived from a female donor with papillary thyroid cancer or a benign thyroid nodule (not recorded which). Some clones in this sample may be carry-over from other donors' samples. This CDR3 reads CASSERAGGVLATDTQYF. The CDR3 DNA is TGTGCCAGCAGTGAACGGGCGGGAGGGGTTCTAGCCACAGATACGCAGTATTTT.